This TCR beta chain was sequenced for a study of T cell responses to AZD1222 COVID-19 vaccine. About the research overall: Whether given at about 4 or about 12 weeks, second doses were pooled.

A word on this clone: What it binds is unknown.

Whole-study results and caveats: Donors were mostly white British, more females; clonal diversity possibly underestimated. Just six people given AZD1222 tested seropositive at baseline. An increase in Spike-specific TCR breadth and depth was observed after two AZD1222 doses.

V lost 0 bases to trimming and J lost 4 bases, with 9 bases between them. The length of the CDR3 is 14 residues. Germline loops: CDR1 SGHTA, CDR2 FQGNSA. Repertoires were generated with immunoSEQ multiplex PCR, while TCRdb's copy carries only in-frame clones and drops some. The profile shows 120,000 to 150,000 clones, about 87% of them singletons. Source: peripheral blood, taken on day 0 of AZD1222 vaccination. The receptor's source is an adult in good health. V is TRBV7-2 and J is TRBJ1-1, with D hard to call. The CDR3 is CASSLALPGTEAFF. The CDR3 region has the DNA TGTGCCAGCAGCTTAGCGCTCCCCGGCACTGAAGCTTTCTTT.